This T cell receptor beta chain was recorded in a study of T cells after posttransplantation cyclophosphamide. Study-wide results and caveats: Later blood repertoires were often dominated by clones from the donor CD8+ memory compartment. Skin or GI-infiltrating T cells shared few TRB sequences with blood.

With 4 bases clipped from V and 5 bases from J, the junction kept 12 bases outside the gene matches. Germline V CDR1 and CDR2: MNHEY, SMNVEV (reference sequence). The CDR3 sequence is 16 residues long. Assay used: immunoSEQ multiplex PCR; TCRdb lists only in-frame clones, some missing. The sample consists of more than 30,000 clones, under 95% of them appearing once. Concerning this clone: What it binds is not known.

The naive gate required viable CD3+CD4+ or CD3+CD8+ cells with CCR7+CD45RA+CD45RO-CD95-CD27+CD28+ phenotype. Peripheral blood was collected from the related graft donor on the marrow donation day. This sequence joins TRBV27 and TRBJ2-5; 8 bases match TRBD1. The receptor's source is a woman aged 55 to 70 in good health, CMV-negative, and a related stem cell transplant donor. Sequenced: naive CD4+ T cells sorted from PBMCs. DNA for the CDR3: TGTGCCAGCAGTTACACCGGACAGGGTGTTTGGGAGACCCAGTACTTC. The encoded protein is CASSYTGQGVWETQYF.